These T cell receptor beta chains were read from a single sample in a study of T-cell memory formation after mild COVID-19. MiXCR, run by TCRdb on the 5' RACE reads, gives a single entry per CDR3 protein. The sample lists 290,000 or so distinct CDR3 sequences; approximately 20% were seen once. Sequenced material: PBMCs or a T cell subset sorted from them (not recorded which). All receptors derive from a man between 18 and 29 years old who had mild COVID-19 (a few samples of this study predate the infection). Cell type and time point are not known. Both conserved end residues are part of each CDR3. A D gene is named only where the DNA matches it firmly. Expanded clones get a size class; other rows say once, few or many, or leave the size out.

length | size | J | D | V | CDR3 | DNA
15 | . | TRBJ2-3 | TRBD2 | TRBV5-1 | CASGPSGGPTDTQYF | TGCGCCAGCGGACCTAGCGGGGGCCCCACAGATACGCAGTATTTT
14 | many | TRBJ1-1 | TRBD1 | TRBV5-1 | CASSLGGDLTEAFF | TGCGCCAGCAGCTTAGGGGGCGACCTCACTGAAGCTTTCTTT
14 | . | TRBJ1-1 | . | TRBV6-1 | CASSEGPGFAEAFF | TGTGCCAGCAGTGAAGGACCAGGGTTCGCTGAAGCTTTCTTT
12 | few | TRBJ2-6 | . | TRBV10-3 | CAISAGANVLTF | TGTGCCATCAGTGCTGGGGCCAACGTCCTGACTTTC
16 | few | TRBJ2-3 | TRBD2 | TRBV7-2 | CASSLRPGGATDTQYF | TGTGCCAGCAGCTTACGTCCCGGGGGGGCCACAGATACGCAGTATTTT
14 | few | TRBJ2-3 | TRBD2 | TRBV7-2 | CASSAAGFTDTQYF | TGTGCCAGCAGCGCAGCGGGGTTCACAGATACGCAGTATTTT
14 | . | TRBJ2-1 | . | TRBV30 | CAWTRGGSYNEQFF | TGTGCCTGGACCAGAGGGGGTTCCTACAATGAGCAGTTCTTC
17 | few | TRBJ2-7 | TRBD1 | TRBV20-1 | CSARASPPDRGFYEQYF | TGCAGTGCTAGAGCCTCACCACCGGACAGGGGGTTTTACGAGCAGTACTTC
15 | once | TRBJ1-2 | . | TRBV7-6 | CASSLALGDHYGYTF | TGTGCCAGCAGCTTAGCCCTAGGGGACCACTATGGCTACACCTTC
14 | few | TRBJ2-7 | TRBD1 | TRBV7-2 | CASSPGTGAFEQYF | TGTGCCAGCAGCCCCGGGACAGGGGCTTTCGAGCAGTACTTC
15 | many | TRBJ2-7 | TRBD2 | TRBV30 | CAWSSGSGTYYEQYF | TGTGCCTGGAGTAGTGGCAGCGGGACCTACTACGAGCAGTACTTC
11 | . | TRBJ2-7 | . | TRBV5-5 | CASRNFYEQYF | TGTGCCAGCAGGAACTTCTACGAGCAGTACTTC
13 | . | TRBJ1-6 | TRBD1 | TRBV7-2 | CASGQGSNSPLHF | TGTGCCAGCGGACAGGGGAGTAATTCACCCCTCCACTTT
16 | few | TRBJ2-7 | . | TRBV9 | CASSVGGGAGSYEQYF | TGTGCCAGCAGCGTAGGGGGCGGAGCCGGTTCCTACGAGCAGTACTTC
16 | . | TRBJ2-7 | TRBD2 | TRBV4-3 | CASSQELAGGRYEQYF | TGCGCCAGCAGCCAGGAACTAGCGGGGGGCAGGTACGAGCAGTACTTC
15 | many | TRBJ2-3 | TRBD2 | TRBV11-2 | CASSPSGGRTDTQYF | TGTGCCAGCAGCCCGAGCGGGGGGCGCACAGATACGCAGTATTTT
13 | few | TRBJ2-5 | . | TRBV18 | CASYSGGQETQYF | TGTGCCAGCTACTCGGGCGGTCAAGAGACCCAGTACTTC
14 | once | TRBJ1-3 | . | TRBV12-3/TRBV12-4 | CASREQRSGNTIYF | TGTGCCAGCAGGGAACAGCGCTCTGGAAACACCATATATTTT
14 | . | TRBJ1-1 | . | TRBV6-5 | CASSYLQVGTEAFF | TGTGCCAGCAGTTACCTTCAGGTGGGCACTGAAGCTTTCTTT
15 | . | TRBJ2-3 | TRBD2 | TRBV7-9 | CASSSERGLKDTQYF | TGTGCCAGCAGCTCTGAGCGGGGTCTGAAAGATACGCAGTATTTT
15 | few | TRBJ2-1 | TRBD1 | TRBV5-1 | CASSSGQGGHYEQFF | TGCGCCAGCAGCTCCGGACAGGGTGGGCACTATGAGCAGTTCTTC
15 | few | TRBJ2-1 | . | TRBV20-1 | CSASGGTRGRNEQFF | TGCAGTGCTTCCGGGGGCACGCGGGGTAGAAATGAGCAGTTCTTC
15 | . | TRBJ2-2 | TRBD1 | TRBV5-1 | CASSSGTAFTGELFF | TGCGCCAGCAGCTCAGGGACAGCTTTCACCGGGGAGCTGTTTTTT
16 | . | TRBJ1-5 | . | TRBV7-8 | CASILGGIYSNQPQHF | .
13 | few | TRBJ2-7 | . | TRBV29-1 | CSVEDFSTSEQYF | TGCAGCGTTGAAGATTTTTCCACAAGCGAGCAGTACTTC
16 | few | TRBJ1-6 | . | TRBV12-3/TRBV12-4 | CASSFGPVGLYSPLHF | TGTGCCAGCAGTTTTGGTCCTGTGGGACTGTATTCACCCCTCCACTTT
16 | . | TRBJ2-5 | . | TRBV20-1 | CSARDLGGPQGETQYF | TGCAGTGCTAGAGATCTGGGGGGTCCACAGGGAGAGACCCAGTACTTC
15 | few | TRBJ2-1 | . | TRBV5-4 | CASSPTSSSYNEQFF | TGTGCCAGCAGCCCGACTTCCAGCTCCTACAATGAGCAGTTCTTC
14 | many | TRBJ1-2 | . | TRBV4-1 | CASSQGTGYYGYTF | TGCGCCAGCAGCCAAGGCACGGGTTACTATGGCTACACCTTC
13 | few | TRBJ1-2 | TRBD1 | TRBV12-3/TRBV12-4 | CASSSTGGRGYTF | TGTGCCAGCAGTTCGACAGGGGGCAGGGGCTACACCTTC
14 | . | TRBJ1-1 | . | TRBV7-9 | CASSLGSGGAEAFF | TGTGCCAGCAGCTTAGGCAGCGGGGGGGCTGAAGCTTTCTTT
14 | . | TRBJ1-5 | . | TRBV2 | CASSVRDSNQPQHF | TGTGCCAGCAGTGTTCGGGACAGCAATCAGCCCCAGCATTTT
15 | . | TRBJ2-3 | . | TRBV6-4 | CASSKSTGTLDTQYF | TGTGCCAGCAGTAAATCAACCGGGACTCTCGATACGCAGTATTTT
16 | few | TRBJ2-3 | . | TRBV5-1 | CASSPEGRSSTDTQYF | TGCGCCAGCAGCCCCGAAGGGCGGTCTAGCACAGATACGCAGTATTTT
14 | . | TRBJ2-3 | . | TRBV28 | CASREWGRGDTQYF | TGTGCCAGCAGGGAGTGGGGGCGGGGAGATACGCAGTATTTT